These 5 T cell receptor beta chains came from one sample sequenced in a study of cytomegalovirus exposure and HLA in healthy donors. PCR used 60 Vbeta primers and 13 Jbeta primers. The repertoire was sequenced with immunoSEQ multiplex PCR; TCRdb's copy has only in-frame clones and lacks some. The sample lists some 220,000 clones, about 85% seen once, with around 0.23% in the top ten. The sample consisted of PBMCs. The source is a girl aged 2 to 10 in good health and CMV-seronegative.

This clone was observed a handful of times. The rearrangement uses TRBV5-1 and TRBJ1-2; 7 positions match TRBD1. Losses at the gene ends were 4 bases for V and 7 bases for J; bases not matched to a gene: 13. The germline gives CDR1 SGHRS, CDR2 YFSETQ. This CDR3 region has 15 residues. CDR3 in amino acids: CASSPSDRVTGGYTF. The CDR3 region has the DNA TGCGCCAGCAGCCCCTCCGACAGGGTGACGGGTGGCTACACCTTC.

V and J are TRBV20-1 and TRBJ2-7; the D gene is possibly TRBD1 (5 bases). The V end was cut by 3 bases, the J end by 6 bases, with 9 bases between. The CDR3 contains 11 residues. Germline assignment: CDR1 DFQATT and CDR2 SNEGSKA (reference sequence). CDR3 sequence: CSASLGVEQYF. The CDR3 nucleotides read TGCAGTGCTAGTCTAGGGGTCGAGCAGTACTTC.

The chain carries TRBV30 and TRBJ1-1; weak D call: TRBD1 (6 bases). Trimming cost V 3 bases and J 6 bases, with 14 bases left between them. Germline assignment: CDR1 GTSNPN and CDR2 SVGIG (reference sequence). The CDR3 runs 13 residues. In DNA, the CDR3 is TGTGCCTGGAGCGAGGGGGTACTCGCTGAAGCTTTCTTT. Encoded protein: CAWSEGVLAEAFF.

The gene calls are TRBV5-1 and TRBJ2-7, with 9 bases aligning to TRBD2. The junction had 20 bases not matched to a gene; V was cut back by 6 bases and J by 4 bases. The germline CDR1 and CDR2 sequences are SGHRS and YFSETQ. This CDR3 comprises 18 residues. In nucleotides, the CDR3 is TGCGCCAGCACCTATCCTGGGACTAGCCAAAAACTCCGTTACGAGCAGTACTTC. It is translated as CASTYPGTSQKLRYEQYF.

The chain uses TRBV7-8 and TRBJ1-1, with D perhaps TRBD1 (5 bases). Per the germline V gene, CDR1 is SGHVS and CDR2 is FQNEAQ. The ends were cut back, 2 bases at V and 0 bases at J, with 13 bases in the middle. The CDR3 runs 16 residues. The CDR3, as DNA: TGTGCCAGCAGCTTAATAGGACAAAGATTGAACACTGAAGCTTTCTTT. It yields the protein CASSLIGQRLNTEAFF.